This TCR beta chain derives from a study of T cells in women clearing cervical HPV infection. Regarding the study as a whole: Richness plus V gene abundances separated cases from controls with AUC around 0.79. It is unknown whether associations predate infection; no effector/memory or HPV-specific sorting.

Libraries were prepared by immunoSEQ multiplex PCR; TCRdb keeps only in-frame clonotypes and omits some of them. The specimen's table records around 18,000 clones. This CDR3 is 13 amino acids long. V lost 10 bases and J lost 4, with 16 bases in between. Germline V gene lookup returns CDR1 MNHEY and CDR2 SVGEGT. Notes on this clone: Its antigen remains unknown. The read finishes 3 residues shy of the CDR3 end, and the germline J gene is used to complete it.

Sequenced material: blood buffy coat. This receptor was obtained from a woman aged 18 to 75 with a cervical HPV16 infection that either progressed to CIN3+ or cleared (not recorded which). The gene calls are TRBV6-2 or TRBV6-3 and TRBJ1-2, with a weak D call TRBD1 (5 bases). The CDR3: CAIYGGASYGYTF. The CDR3 bases that were read are TGTGCCATCTACGGAGGGGCCAGCTATGGC.